This T cell receptor (beta chain) was recovered during a study of T-cell memory formation after mild COVID-19. General study points: Among clones contracting day 15 to 85, CD4/CD8 was balanced, whereas later expanders leaned CD4+. Prior to infection, memory already included some responding clones, suggesting cross-reactive memory joined.

Comment on this clonotype: Its antigen is not known.

One entry per CDR3 protein results from TCRdb running MiXCR on the 5' RACE reads. The sample records under 600,000 distinct CDR3 sequences, about 20% being singletons. Looked up from germline, CDR1 is LNHDA and CDR2 is SQIVND (reference sequence). Trimming took 3 bases from V and 7 from J; bases not matched to a gene: 5. The CDR3 runs 14 residues. This sequence joins TRBV19 and TRBJ2-1, with TRBD2 identical over 8 bases. The receptor was isolated from an adult woman who had mild COVID-19 (a few samples of this study predate the infection). Cell type and time point are not known. Material for sequencing was PBMCs or a T cell subset sorted from them (not recorded which). The CDR3 DNA reads TGTGCCAGTAGTATCCTAGCGGGTTCAAATGAGCAGTTCTTC. Amino acids: CASSILAGSNEQFF.